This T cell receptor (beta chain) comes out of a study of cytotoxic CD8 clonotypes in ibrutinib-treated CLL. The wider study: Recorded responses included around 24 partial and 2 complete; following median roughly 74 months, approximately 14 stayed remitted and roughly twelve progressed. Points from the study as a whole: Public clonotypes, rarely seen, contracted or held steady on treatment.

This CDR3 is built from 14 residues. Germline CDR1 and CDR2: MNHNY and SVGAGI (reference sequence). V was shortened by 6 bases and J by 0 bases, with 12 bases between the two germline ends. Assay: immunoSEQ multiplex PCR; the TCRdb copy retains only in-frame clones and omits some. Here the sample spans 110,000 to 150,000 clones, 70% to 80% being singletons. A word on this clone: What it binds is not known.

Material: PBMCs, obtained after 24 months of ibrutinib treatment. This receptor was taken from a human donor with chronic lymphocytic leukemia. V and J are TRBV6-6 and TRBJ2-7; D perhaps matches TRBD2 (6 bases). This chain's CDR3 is CASRPSARSYEQYF. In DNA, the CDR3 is TGTGCCAGCAGGCCTAGCGCCCGCTCCTACGAGCAGTACTTC.